This is a list of T cell receptor beta chains from one sample in a study of blood T cell repertoires in COVID-19. The method was immunoSEQ multiplex PCR; TCRdb's version includes in-frame clones alone and lacks a portion of them. The sample yields 210,000 or so clones, approximately 91% seen once. Sequenced input: peripheral blood. The receptors shown here come from an older woman with acute or convalescent COVID-19. Each CDR3 is given with its conserved first and last residue. The D gene is left open where the match is weak. Not every row has a clone size; where given, it reads once, few, many or a size class.

v_gene,j_gene,d_gene,abundance,CDR3nt,CDR3aa
TRBV24-1,TRBJ1-1,TRBD1,NA,TGTGCCACCAGGGGAGGACAGGGGGCGAGTCATACTGAAGCTTTCTTT,CATRGGQGASHTEAFF
TRBV6-5,TRBJ1-2,TRBD1,NA,TGTGCCAGCAGACTCCGTCCAGGGGGCGACTATGGCTACACCTTC,CASRLRPGGDYGYTF
TRBV28,TRBJ1-6,TRBD1,NA,TGTGCCAGCAGTTTCCCCAGGGGGCGGGATTCACCCCTCCACTTT,CASSFPRGRDSPLHF
TRBV7-9,TRBJ2-7,TRBD1,NA,TGTGCCAGCAGTAGGGACAGATACGAGCAGTACTTC,CASSRDRYEQYF
TRBV4-2,TRBJ2-2,NA,NA,TGTGCCAGCAGCCAAGATACACTAGCCCCCGGGGAGCTGTTTTTT,CASSQDTLAPGELFF
TRBV28,TRBJ1-2,TRBD1,NA,TGTGCCAGCAGTTTATTGGGGACAGGGAGGAACTATGGCTACACCTTC,CASSLLGTGRNYGYTF
TRBV5-6,TRBJ2-3,TRBD1,once,TGTGCCAGCAGCCGGGGACAGAATTTCGCGGATACGCAGTATTTT,CASSRGQNFADTQYF
TRBV12-3/TRBV12-4,TRBJ1-1,NA,NA,TGTGCCAGCAGCTTAACAGGGAACACTGAAGCTTTCTTT,CASSLTGNTEAFF
TRBV6-2/TRBV6-3,TRBJ1-5,TRBD1,NA,TGTGCCAGCAGTTACTCGGGACAGGGATTTTATAGCAATCAGCCCCAGCATTTT,CASSYSGQGFYSNQPQHF
TRBV19,TRBJ2-6,TRBD2,NA,TGTGCCAGTAGTTTTCTACGGGGGGGGACTGGGGCCAACGTCCTGACTTTC,CASSFLRGGTGANVLTF
TRBV7-3,TRBJ2-3,TRBD2,NA,TGTGCCAGCAGCATAACTAGCGGGGGTACAGATACGCAGTATTTT,CASSITSGGTDTQYF
TRBV27,TRBJ2-1,TRBD1,NA,TGTGCCAGCAGCGGACAGGGGGGAAATGAGCAGTTCTTC,CASSGQGGNEQFF
TRBV19,TRBJ1-5,TRBD1,NA,TGTGCCAGTAACCCTACAGGGGTCGGCAATCAGCCCCAGCATTTT,CASNPTGVGNQPQHF
TRBV19,TRBJ2-2,TRBD2,NA,TGTGCCAGTAGTATAGAGGCTAGCGGGGGTGCCGGGGAGCTGTTTTTT,CASSIEASGGAGELFF
TRBV6-5,TRBJ1-3,NA,NA,TGTGCCAGCAGTATTCACAGGGAGACTGGAAACACCATATATTTT,CASSIHRETGNTIYF
TRBV20-1,TRBJ1-2,NA,NA,TGCAGTGCTAGTCCCCGGGGTACTAACTATGGCTACACCTTC,CSASPRGTNYGYTF
TRBV3-1/TRBV3-2,TRBJ2-3,TRBD2,NA,TGTGCCAGCAGCCAAAGAGCTACTAGCGGGGGAACCACAGATACGCAGTATTTT,CASSQRATSGGTTDTQYF
TRBV19,TRBJ1-5,TRBD1,few,TGTGCCAGTAGGGGGACAGATAGCAATCAGCCCCAGCATTTT,CASRGTDSNQPQHF
TRBV6-5,TRBJ2-5,TRBD2,NA,TGTGCCAGCAGTTACTCTACTAGCGGGACTGAGACCCAGTACTTC,CASSYSTSGTETQYF
TRBV6-2/TRBV6-3,TRBJ2-2,TRBD1,NA,TGTGCCAGCAGTTACTCGAAGACCGGGACAGGGTCCACCGGGGAGCTGTTTTTT,CASSYSKTGTGSTGELFF